The text below deals with one T cell receptor beta chain. Its antigen is unknown. Primers for the PCR totalled 60 Vbeta and 13 Jbeta. Some clones are missing from TCRdb's copy, which holds only in-frame ones; the method was immunoSEQ multiplex PCR. Found here are about 120,000 clones, roughly 77% of them singletons; the top ten hold about 1.8%. CDR1 is ENHRY and CDR2 is SYGVKD in the germline V gene. This CDR3 has 12 residues. Trimming shortened V by 2 bases and J by 4 bases, and 6 bases separated the two germline ends. The source of the sample is a study of cytomegalovirus exposure and HLA in healthy donors. Study information: In an earlier analysis, 95 million to 130 million unique TCR beta sequences were found from about 180 million T cells.

Findings and caveats of the study: In all likelihood, a cluster of highly shared sequence variants was a sequencing artifact. Several of the most significant clusters appeared, in a later analysis, to be linked to common viral pathogens.

This clonotype originated in a man between 35 and 55 years old in good health and CMV-seronegative. The chain recombines TRBV10-3 with TRBJ2-7; possible D gene TRBD2, 5 bases. Material for sequencing was PBMCs. The DNA for the CDR3 is TGTGCCATCAGTGAGCGGAGGTACGAGCAGTACTTC. Amino acids: CAISERRYEQYF.